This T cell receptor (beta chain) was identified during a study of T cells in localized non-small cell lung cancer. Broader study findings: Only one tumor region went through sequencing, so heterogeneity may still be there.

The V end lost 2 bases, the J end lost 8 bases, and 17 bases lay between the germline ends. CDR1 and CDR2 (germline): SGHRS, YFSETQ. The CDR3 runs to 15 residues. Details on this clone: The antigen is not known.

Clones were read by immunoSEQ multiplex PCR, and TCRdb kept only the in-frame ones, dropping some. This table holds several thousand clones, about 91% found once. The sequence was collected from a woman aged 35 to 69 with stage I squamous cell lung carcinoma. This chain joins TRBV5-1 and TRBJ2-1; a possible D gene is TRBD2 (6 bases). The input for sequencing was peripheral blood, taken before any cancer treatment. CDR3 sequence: CASSLEGLALDEQFF. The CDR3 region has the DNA TGCGCCAGCAGCTTAGAGGGACTGGCTCTGGATGAGCAGTTCTTC.